This T cell receptor beta chain stems from a study of CD8+CD57+ T cells in acquired aplastic anemia (dated by TCRdb to 2016 to 2019). General notes on the study: Extracted DNA from sorted CD4+ and CD8+ cells averaged approximately 3 ug, ranging from about 0.18 to 27.4 ug. CD8+CD57+ expansion was defined as frequency above the mean frequency observed in healthy subjects.

The patients picked for sequencing were ones in whom flow cytometry had shown an expansion of CD8+CD57+ cells. Every patient had a diagnosis of severe acquired aplastic anemia based on International Study of Aplastic Anemia and Agranulocytosis and Camitta criteria. No therapy had been received by the patients at the time of blood sampling. TCR repertoires of sorted CD4+ and CD8+ blood T cells from severe aplastic anemia patients and healthy subjects were deep-sequenced in the study. In the USA, patient enrollment took place under clinicaltrials.gov protocols 00001620, 01623167, 00001397, 00071045, 00081523 and 00961064. Ficoll-Paque density gradient centrifugation was used to isolate peripheral blood mononuclear cells. Before DNA extraction, CD4+ and CD8+ T cells were sorted with FACS or magnetic beads. Genomic DNA served as template for TCR beta VDJ combination and CDR3 sequence profiling. TCR repertoire sequencing was run on an Illumina HiSeq 2000. Turning to the authors' computational methods: TRBV/TRBJ rearrangement plots, CDR3 size and DJ length profiles, and Simpson's diversity index were used to assess repertoires. Whichever DNA sequence was most abundant in the deep sequencing data was defined as the immunodominant clone. CDR3 amino acid sequences were checked for sharing across subjects and were also compared against the VDJdb database and published repertoires. TCRdb reworked the public reads: Q25 trimming with fastp, MiXCR clone assembly, productive beta chains retained. For every CDR3 protein sequence, its rows merge into one entry that carries the most common genes and DNA. These V and J calls derive from TCRdb rather than the authors' analysis. The sample contains 200,000 to 300,000 distinct CDR3 sequences, around 82% of them found a single time. The leading ten clones occupy 42% of the sample.

On this clonotype itself: What this receptor recognizes is not known. This CDR3 fails to terminate in the conserved phenylalanine or tryptophan, so it likely reflects a read error.

Points the paper makes about the study in general: Patients and healthy controls showed no significant difference in CD8+ Simpson's diversity (P=0.060). Twenty-nine CD8+ CDR3 sequences were shared between patients and controls but appeared highly expressed in patients and within their immunodominant clones.

V and J are truncated by 6 bases and 10 bases respectively, leaving an intervening sequence of 17 bases. From a lookup of the germline V gene (reference sequence), CDR1 and CDR2 are LNHNV and YYDKDF. Including both end residues, the CDR3 is 13 amino acids long. Solely the CDR3 DNA is kept, with 39 bases framed from the first base. The rearranged segments are TRBV15 and TRBJ2-3; the D segment might be TRBD1 or TRBD2, since each matches 5 bases. Sequencing was carried out using sorted CD4+, CD8+, or CD8+CD57+ T cells (not recorded which) from PBMCs. The sequence was collected from a human donor with aplastic anemia. The base sequence is TGTGCCACCAGGGACCGGGGCCCAGCCTCGCAGTATTAC. Translated, it gives CATRDRGPASQYY.